A selection of T cell receptor beta chains follows, all from one sample in a study of early T cells in non-severe SARS-CoV-2 infection. TCRdb called the 5' RACE reads again in MiXCR, with one record for every CDR3 protein. The sample contains roughly 48,000 distinct CDR3 sequences, approximately 8% of which appear only once. Material for sequencing was whole blood. These receptor sequences come from an adult who was a healthcare worker with PCR-confirmed SARS-CoV-2 infection or an uninfected control (not recorded which). The CDR3 runs from the conserved cysteine through the conserved F or W. A D gene is named only where the DNA matches it firmly. Only some rows state a clone size, as once, few, many or a class for expanded clones.

size	D	J	V	CDR3	DNA
few	NA	TRBJ1-1	TRBV5-5	CASSFLRNTEAFF	TGTGCCAGCAGCTTTCTGAGGAACACTGAAGCTTTCTTT
few	NA	TRBJ2-5	TRBV20-1	CSARVFPLGLEGETQYF	TGCAGTGCTAGAGTGTTCCCCTTGGGCCTGGAGGGAGAGACCCAGTACTTC
NA	NA	TRBJ1-5	TRBV3-1	CASSQVLGDQPQHF	TGTGCCAGCAGCCAAGTTCTTGGGGACCAGCCCCAGCATTTT
many	TRBD2	TRBJ2-7	TRBV12-3/TRBV12-4	CASSPGLAGGYEQYF	TGTGCCAGCAGCCCCGGACTAGCGGGGGGCTACGAGCAGTACTTC
few	TRBD2	TRBJ2-1	TRBV20-1	CSARDFSGSRSYNEQFF	TGCAGTGCTAGAGATTTTAGCGGGAGTAGGTCCTACAATGAGCAGTTCTTC
NA	NA	TRBJ1-1	TRBV5-4	CVAQTWRGRTEAFF	TGTGTCGCCCAAACCTGGCGGGGCCGGACTGAAGCTTTCTTT
NA	NA	TRBJ1-1	TRBV4-1	CASSQGVSGTEAFF	TGCGCCAGCAGCCAAGGGGTGTCAGGGACTGAAGCTTTCTTT
few	TRBD2	TRBJ2-4	TRBV19	CASDSGLAGGRDQYF	TGTGCCAGTGACTCCGGACTAGCGGGAGGGAGGGATCAGTACTTC
few	NA	TRBJ2-7	TRBV5-6	CASSLLIRVYEQYF	TGTGCCAGCAGCTTGTTAATTAGGGTCTACGAGCAGTACTTC
few	NA	TRBJ2-3	TRBV19	CASSYGRYTDTQYF	TGTGCCAGTTCCTACGGGAGATACACAGATACGCAGTATTTT
many	NA	TRBJ1-6	TRBV2	CASSENPVWAIDNSPLHF	TGTGCCAGCAGTGAAAACCCTGTCTGGGCGATTGATAATTCACCCCTCCACTTT
NA	NA	TRBJ1-1	TRBV11-2	CASSLARANTEAFF	TGTGCCAGCAGCTTAGCCAGGGCTAACACTGAAGCTTTCTTT
NA	TRBD2	TRBJ2-3	TRBV7-2	CASSLELAADTQYF	TGTGCCAGCAGCTTAGAACTAGCGGCAGATACGCAGTATTTT
NA	TRBD1	TRBJ1-4	TRBV28	CASSFSAGGIEKLFF	TGTGCCAGCAGTTTCTCCGCAGGGGGCATTGAAAAACTGTTTTTT
many	TRBD2	TRBJ2-1	TRBV10-3	CAISLAGEANEQFF	TGTGCCATCAGTCTAGCGGGGGAAGCCAATGAGCAGTTCTTC
many	NA	TRBJ2-7	TRBV7-2	CASSRGLVREQYF	TGTGCCAGCAGCCGCGGTTTAGTCAGGGAGCAGTACTTC
many	TRBD2	TRBJ2-3	TRBV5-1	CASSLISGGSTDTQYF	TGCGCCAGCAGCCTCATTAGCGGGGGAAGCACAGATACGCAGTATTTT
few	TRBD1	TRBJ1-2	TRBV29-1	CSVPIRGTGGYTF	TGCAGCGTTCCCATCAGGGGGACGGGTGGCTACACCTTC
NA	TRBD1	TRBJ1-1	TRBV5-4	CAIRSTGAGTEAFF	TGTGCCATTCGCTCCACAGGGGCTGGCACTGAAGCTTTCTTT
NA	NA	TRBJ1-5	TRBV11-3	CASSFSRPNSNQPQHF	TGTGCCAGCAGCTTCAGCCGGCCCAATAGCAATCAGCCCCAGCATTTT
few	NA	TRBJ2-1	TRBV7-8	CASSSSAMGGNEQFF	TGTGCCAGCAGCTCTAGTGCTATGGGTGGCAATGAGCAGTTCTTC
many	NA	TRBJ1-4	TRBV18	CASSPQGTNEKLFF	TGTGCCAGCTCACCACAGGGGACAAATGAAAAACTGTTTTTT